The 32 T cell receptor beta chains below were found in one sample sequenced in a study of cytomegalovirus exposure and HLA in healthy donors (dated by TCRdb to about 2017). Library method: the immunoSEQ multiplex PCR assay. TCRdb re-hosts the immuneACCESS table, in-frame sequences only. Its copies lack some clones; in the studies checked, an unresolved V gene accounts for under half of them, and the cause for the rest is not known. The sample table shows 200,000 or so clones, and 75% to 90% are seen once. Around 6.7% of the sample is in the top ten clones. The sample comprised PBMCs. The receptor set was obtained from a man younger than 35 in good health and CMV-seropositive.

This chain links TRBV30 with TRBJ1-3, with a weak D call TRBD1 (6 bases). The V gene lost 7 bases and the J gene lost 0 bases, with 10 bases spanning the gap. Germline assignment: CDR1 GTSNPN and CDR2 SVGIG (reference sequence). There are 13 residues in the CDR3. The CDR3 nucleotides are TGTGCCTCGGCAGGGGTCTCTGGAAACACCATATATTTT. This encodes CASAGVSGNTIYF.

The genes are TRBV27 and TRBJ2-1, with D perhaps matching TRBD2 (6 bases). The V gene's germline CDR1 is MNHEY and CDR2 SMNVEV (reference sequence). Trimming took off 6 bases at V and 0 bases at J, with 12 bases between the two ends. CDR3 size: 15 residues. The CDR3 region has the DNA TGTGCCAGCAGCACCAGGGACTCCTCCTACAATGAGCAGTTCTTC. This sequence encodes CASSTRDSSYNEQFF.

The V gene is TRBV9, the J gene TRBJ1-4, with 8 bases aligning to TRBD1. The CDR3 covers 15 residues. Germline CDR1 SGDLS, CDR2 YYNGEE. With V trimmed by 4 bases and J by 8 bases, 10 bases remained unmatched. CDR3 bases: TGTGCCAGCAGCACCCGGACAGGGTTTGAAGAAAAACTGTTTTTT. Translation: CASSTRTGFEEKLFF.

The chain joins TRBV7-3 to TRBJ2-5; 8 bases are a match to TRBD1. The CDR3 is made up of 16 amino acids. Germline-derived CDR1 and CDR2 are SGHTA and FQGTGA. Losses at the gene ends were 4 bases for V and 4 bases for J; bases not matched to a gene: 11. The CDR3 region is CASSSRSGGNGETQYF. The CDR3 DNA follows: TGTGCCAGCAGCTCCAGATCAGGGGGCAACGGAGAGACCCAGTACTTC.

The chain is built from TRBV30 and TRBJ1-4; 8 bases are a match to TRBD1. CDR1 is GTSNPN, CDR2 SVGIG, per germline (reference sequence). Trimming at V came to 0 bases and at J to 5 bases, leaving 5 bases not matched to a gene. The CDR3 runs 15 residues. The DNA of the CDR3 is TGTGCCTGGAGTGTGCCGACAGGGGCGAATGAAAAACTGTTTTTT. This encodes CAWSVPTGANEKLFF.

The V gene is TRBV7-2, the J gene TRBJ1-1, with D possibly matching TRBD1 (5 bases). The CDR3 is 14 residues long. CDR1 is SGHTA, CDR2 FQGNSA, per germline. V was cut by 1 base and J by 5 bases, with 11 bases left in between. This CDR3 is CASSLDGGMTEAFF. The CDR3 DNA sequence: TGTGCCAGCAGCTTAGACGGGGGAATGACTGAAGCTTTCTTT.

The chain recombines TRBV7-8 with TRBJ2-5; 7 bases are a match to TRBD2. Germline loops: CDR1 SGHVS, CDR2 FQNEAQ. This CDR3 contains 15 residues. Germline trimming cut 1 base from V and 5 bases from J; bases unmatched to any gene: 7. The CDR3 DNA is TGTGCCAGCAGCTTAGGGGCGGGAGCGGGGGAGACCCAGTACTTC. Protein sequence: CASSLGAGAGETQYF.

The CDR3 DNA follows: TGCAGCGCACGAGGGACTAGCGGGAGGGCCGGGGAGCTGTTTTTT. Its protein product is CSARGTSGRAGELFF. The chain uses TRBV29-1 and TRBJ2-2, with 16 bases identical to TRBD2. This CDR3 spans 15 amino acids. Germline V lookup: CDR1 SQVTM, CDR2 ANQGSEA. Trimming took 7 bases from V and 6 from J; bases not matched to a gene: 5.

The chain couples TRBV7-2 to TRBJ2-1; 7 nucleotides match TRBD1. This CDR3 has 13 amino acids. The J segment lost 8 bases and the V segment lost 5 bases, leaving 6 bases of the junction unmatched. Looked up from germline, CDR1 is SGHTA and CDR2 is FQGNSA. CDR3: CASSLGTVDEQFF. CDR3 nucleotide sequence: TGTGCCAGCAGCCTCGGGACAGTCGATGAGCAGTTCTTC.

J is TRBJ1-5 and V is TRBV6-1; 10 bases are a match to TRBD1. This CDR3 has 17 residues. Germline V gene lookup returns CDR1 MNHNS and CDR2 SASEGT. V was clipped by 2 bases and J by 0 bases; unmatched bases: 4. CDR3: CASSEWGQGLSNQPQHF. The CDR3 nucleotides read TGTGCCAGCAGTGAATGGGGACAGGGGCTTAGCAATCAGCCCCAGCATTTT.

This rearrangement joins TRBV10-3 to TRBJ2-3, with TRBD2 matching 8 bases. CDR3 size: 16 residues. V lost 5 bases to trimming and J lost 3 bases; unmatched junction nucleotides: 10. The germline gives CDR1 ENHRY, CDR2 SYGVKD. The CDR3 nucleotides read TGTGCCATCAGTCCTTTAGGGGCTAGCGGGACAGATACGCAGTATTTT. Encoded protein: CAISPLGASGTDTQYF.

This sequence joins TRBV10-3 and TRBJ2-3; TRBD2 agrees at 10 bases. Germline V CDR1 and CDR2: ENHRY, SYGVKD. V lost 4 bases, J lost 3 bases, and 7 bases stayed unmatched. This CDR3 has 16 amino acids. The CDR3 loop is CAISGLTSGITDTQYF. The CDR3 DNA reads as TGTGCCATCAGTGGCCTCACTAGCGGGATAACAGATACGCAGTATTTT.

This clone was observed a few times. Sequence at one end of the junction differs from germline and may be a read error. The chain uses TRBV2 and TRBJ1-2; 8 nucleotides align to TRBD1. The CDR3 contains 11 residues. Germline V CDR1 and CDR2: SNHLY, FYNNEI. The CDR3 nucleotides are TGTGCCAGCAGGGAAGTCGACAGGGGAACCTTC. Its translation: CASREVDRGTF.

This chain joins TRBV5-1 and TRBJ2-1, with 9 bases identical to TRBD2. Germline loops: CDR1 SGHRS, CDR2 YFSETQ. The CDR3 extends over 14 amino acids. J lost 10 bases, V lost 3 bases, and 8 bases had no gene match. The CDR3 DNA reads TGCGCCAGCAGCTGGGAAGCTCTAGCGGGAGAGCAGTTCTTC. Its translation: CASSWEALAGEQFF.

The table lists this clone with a count of one. V gene TRBV5-1 combines with J gene TRBJ2-3; D possibly corresponds to TRBD2 (5 bases). The CDR3 is 14 residues long. V shed 2 bases and J shed 3 bases, with 10 bases lying between them. Germline V gives CDR1 SGHRS, CDR2 YFSETQ. The CDR3 region has the DNA TGCGCCAGCAGCTTACCGACGGGGACAGATACGCAGTATTTT. This sequence encodes CASSLPTGTDTQYF.

The CDR3 region is CASSWGGLAGSPAKNIQYF. The CDR3 coding sequence is TGTGCCAGCAGCTGGGGGGGACTAGCGGGCTCACCGGCCAAAAACATTCAGTACTTC. This rearrangement joins TRBV7-9 to TRBJ2-4; 12 bases match TRBD2. Unmatched junction bases numbered 11, after V lost 4 bases and J lost 1 base. This CDR3 spans 19 amino acids. Germline V CDR1 and CDR2: SEHNR, FQNEAQ (reference sequence).

This clone was counted only a few times. The rearrangement joins TRBV7-9 to TRBJ1-2; D not resolved. CDR1 is SEHNR and CDR2 is FQNEAQ in the germline V gene (reference sequence). V shed 3 bases and J shed 0 bases, with 11 bases lying between them. The CDR3 is 15 residues long. The CDR3 nucleotides are TGTGCCAGCAGCTTGGGCGCTACCCCTAACTATGGCTACACCTTC. This codes for CASSLGATPNYGYTF.

The chain has TRBV7-6 and TRBJ1-5; D remains unclear. The CDR3 has 12 amino acids. Germline loops: CDR1 SGHVS, CDR2 FNYEAQ. The germline V and J ends were trimmed by 5 bases and 6 bases, with 8 bases remaining between them. Here the CDR3 reads CASSPRGQPQHF. The CDR3 coding sequence is TGTGCCAGCAGCCCTCGGGGTCAGCCCCAGCATTTT. Complete variable domain (other parts from reference TRBV7-6 and TRBJ1-5): GAGVSQSPRYKVTKRGQDVALRCDPISGHVSLYWYRQALGQGPEFLTYFNYEAQQDKSGLPNDRFSAERPEGSISTLTIQRTEQRDSAMYRCASSPRGQPQHFGDGTRLSIL.

The chain employs TRBV19 and TRBJ1-2; 7 bases line up with TRBD1. The CDR3 has 14 amino acids. Per germline, CDR1 LNHDA and CDR2 SQIVND (reference sequence). V was clipped by 2 bases and J by 4 bases; unmatched bases: 4. As DNA, the CDR3 is TGTGCCAGTAGTATAACCTCAGGGGGCTATGGCTACACCTTC. Translation: CASSITSGGYGYTF.

The chain combines TRBV6-4 with TRBJ2-3; no firm D call. Germline V gene lookup returns CDR1 MRHNA and CDR2 SNTAGT. The CDR3 consists of 16 residues. Trimming removed 0 bases from V and 0 bases from J, with 10 bases in between. The CDR3 sequence: CASSDSSADSTDTQYF. The CDR3, as DNA: TGTGCCAGCAGTGACTCGAGCGCAGACAGCACAGATACGCAGTATTTT.

On this clone: Distinct nucleotide sequences in the sample also encode this CDR3. The V and J genes are TRBV4-3 and TRBJ2-5; TRBD1 aligns across 7 bases. Germline values: CDR1 LGHNA, CDR2 YSLEER. V was clipped by 0 bases and J by 5 bases; unmatched bases: 6. The CDR3 contains 15 residues. The CDR3 region has the DNA TGCGCCAGCAGCCAAGATAGGGGGCCTAGGGAGACCCAGTACTTC. It is translated as CASSQDRGPRETQYF.

J is TRBJ2-3 and V is TRBV11-3; the D gene is possibly TRBD1 (6 bases). CDR3 length: 14 amino acids. V lost 3 bases and J lost 4, with 11 bases in between. CDR1 is SGHNT, CDR2 YENEEA, per germline. The CDR3 DNA is TGTGCCAGCAGCTTTGCAGGGGACGCAGATACGCAGTATTTT. Its translation is CASSFAGDADTQYF.

This CDR3 is CASRGTGEGNEQYF. The CDR3 DNA is TGTGCCAGCAGGGGGACAGGGGAGGGAAACGAGCAGTACTTC. The V and J genes are TRBV6-5 and TRBJ2-7, with 10 bases matching TRBD1. The CDR3 has 14 amino acids. Germline loops: CDR1 MNHEY, CDR2 SVGAGI. The trim removed 6 bases at V and 5 bases at J, leaving 7 bases unmatched.

The chain employs TRBV5-1 and TRBJ2-1; 7 bases fit TRBD2. V lost 5 bases to trimming and J lost 6 bases; unmatched junction nucleotides: 11. CDR3 length: 15 residues. The V gene's germline CDR1 is SGHRS and CDR2 YFSETQ. Here the CDR3 DNA reads TGCGCCAGCAGTGGGTGGGCTAGCGGACCCAATGAGCAGTTCTTC. Its protein product is CASSGWASGPNEQFF.

The chain carries TRBV5-1 and TRBJ2-1; TRBD2 aligns across 7 bases. The CDR3 runs to 16 residues. Trimming at V came to 5 bases and at J to 2 bases, leaving 10 bases not matched to a gene. CDR1 is SGHRS, CDR2 YFSETQ, per germline. CDR3 sequence: CASSSSGSGPYNEQFF. Written as DNA, the CDR3 is TGCGCCAGCAGTTCCTCGGGTAGCGGGCCCTACAATGAGCAGTTCTTC. The entire variable domain, with the rest obtained from reference TRBV5-1 and TRBJ2-1, is as follows: KAGVTQTPRYLIKTRGQQVTLSCSPISGHRSVSWYQQTPGQGLQFLFEYFSETQRNKGNFPGRFSGRQFSNSRSEMNVSTLELGDSALYLCASSSSGSGPYNEQFFGPGTRLTVL.

The rearrangement links TRBV6-6 to TRBJ1-2, with TRBD1 matching over 9 bases. The junction had 6 bases not matched to a gene; V was cut back by 5 bases and J by 8 bases. The CDR3 covers 13 residues. Germline values: CDR1 MNHNY, CDR2 SVGAGI (reference sequence). The CDR3 protein is CASSLLDRGGYTF. The CDR3 DNA is TGTGCCAGCAGTCTACTGGACAGGGGAGGCTACACCTTC.

The chain employs TRBV14 and TRBJ2-5, with D hard to call. The germline CDR1 and CDR2 sequences are SGHDN and FVKESK. The CDR3 totals 15 residues. Trimming cost V 1 base and J 0 bases, with 9 bases left between them. The CDR3 region is CASSQGGRYQETQYF. The CDR3 DNA reads as TGTGCCAGCAGCCAAGGCGGAAGATACCAAGAGACCCAGTACTTC.

DNA of the CDR3: TGTGCCACCAGCAGCCCGTGGACAGGGGGGTTCAATGAGCAGTTCTTC. This codes for CATSSPWTGGFNEQFF. The chain couples TRBV15 to TRBJ2-1, with 10 positions matching TRBD1. Unmatched junction bases numbered 8, after V lost 3 bases and J lost 6 bases. CDR1 is LNHNV and CDR2 is YYDKDF in the germline V gene (reference sequence). This CDR3 spans 16 amino acids.

This clone was picked up a small number of times. The gene calls are TRBV4-1 and TRBJ2-2, with 8 positions matching TRBD2. V lost 1 base and J lost 3; bases outside the gene matches: 4. This CDR3 comprises 16 residues. From germline, CDR1 is MGHRA and CDR2 YSYEKL. The CDR3 reads CASSQVRTSYTGELFF. Written as DNA, the CDR3 is TGCGCCAGCAGCCAAGTCAGGACTAGCTACACCGGGGAGCTGTTTTTT.

The chain combines TRBV6-5 with TRBJ2-1; TRBD1 matches 11 bases. Germline CDR1 is MNHEY and CDR2 is SVGAGI. This CDR3 region has 15 residues. V was clipped by 5 bases and J by 8 bases; unmatched bases: 8. As DNA, the CDR3 is TGTGCCAGCAGTCACAAAAGGACAGGGGGCTATGAGCAGTTCTTC. This gives the protein CASSHKRTGGYEQFF.

The count of this clone is one. V gene TRBV4-3 combines with J gene TRBJ1-1; the D is unclear. The V end lost 1 base, the J end lost 0 bases, and 9 bases lay between the germline ends. This CDR3 has 15 residues. Germline V lookup: CDR1 LGHNA, CDR2 YSLEER. The CDR3 coding sequence is TGCGCCAGCAGCCAAGGGGCAACTTTGAACACTGAAGCTTTCTTT. Translating it yields CASSQGATLNTEAFF.

This chain joins TRBV9 and TRBJ1-1; possibly TRBD1 for D (5 bases). The CDR3 consists of 16 residues. Trimming cost V 2 bases and J 6 bases, with 20 bases left between them. The germline CDR1 and CDR2 sequences are SGDLS and YYNGEE. CDR3 loop: CASSVRLGGVSAEAFF. CDR3 DNA sequence: TGTGCCAGCAGCGTCCGTCTCGGAGGGGTTTCGGCTGAAGCTTTCTTT.